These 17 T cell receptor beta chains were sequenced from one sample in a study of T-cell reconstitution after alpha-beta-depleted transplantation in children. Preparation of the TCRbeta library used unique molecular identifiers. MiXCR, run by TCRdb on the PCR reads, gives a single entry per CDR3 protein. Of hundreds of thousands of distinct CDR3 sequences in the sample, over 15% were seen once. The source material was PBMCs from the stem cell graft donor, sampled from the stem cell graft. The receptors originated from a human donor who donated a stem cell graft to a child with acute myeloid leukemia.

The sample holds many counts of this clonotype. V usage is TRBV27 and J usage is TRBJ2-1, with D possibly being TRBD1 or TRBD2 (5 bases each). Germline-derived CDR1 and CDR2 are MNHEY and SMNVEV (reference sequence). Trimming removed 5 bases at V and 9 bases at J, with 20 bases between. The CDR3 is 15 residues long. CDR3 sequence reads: CASSPRDGYGSEQFF. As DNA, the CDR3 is TGTGCCAGCAGTCCCCGGGACGGATACGGTAGTGAGCAGTTCTTC.

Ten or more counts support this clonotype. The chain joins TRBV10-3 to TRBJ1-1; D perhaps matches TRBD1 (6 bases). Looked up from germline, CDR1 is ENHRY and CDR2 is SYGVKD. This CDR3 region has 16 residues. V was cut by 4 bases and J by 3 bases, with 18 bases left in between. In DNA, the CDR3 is TGTGCCATCAGTGGTAAGGGGGAGGAGAGGGACACTGAAGCTTTCTTT. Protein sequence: CAISGKGEERDTEAFF.

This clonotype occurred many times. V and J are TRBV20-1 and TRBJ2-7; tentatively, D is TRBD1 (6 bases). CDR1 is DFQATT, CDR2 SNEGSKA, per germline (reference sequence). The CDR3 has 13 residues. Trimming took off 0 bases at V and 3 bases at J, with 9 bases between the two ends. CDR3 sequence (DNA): TGCAGTGCTAGAGAGGACAGTGACTACGAGCAGTACTTC. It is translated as CSAREDSDYEQYF.

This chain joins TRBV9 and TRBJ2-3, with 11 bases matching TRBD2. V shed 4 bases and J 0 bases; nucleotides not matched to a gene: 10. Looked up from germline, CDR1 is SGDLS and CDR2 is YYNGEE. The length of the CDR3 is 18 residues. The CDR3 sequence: CASSLGTSGATSTDTQYF. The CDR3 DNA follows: TGTGCCAGCAGCCTTGGGACTAGCGGCGCCACTAGCACAGATACGCAGTATTTT.

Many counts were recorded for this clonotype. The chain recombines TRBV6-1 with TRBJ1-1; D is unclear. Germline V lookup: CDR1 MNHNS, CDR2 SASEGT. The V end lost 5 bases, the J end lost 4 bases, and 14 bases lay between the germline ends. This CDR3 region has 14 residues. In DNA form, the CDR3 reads TGTGCCAGCAGTAAAGAGAGGTCGGTCACTGAAGCTTTCTTT. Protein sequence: CASSKERSVTEAFF.

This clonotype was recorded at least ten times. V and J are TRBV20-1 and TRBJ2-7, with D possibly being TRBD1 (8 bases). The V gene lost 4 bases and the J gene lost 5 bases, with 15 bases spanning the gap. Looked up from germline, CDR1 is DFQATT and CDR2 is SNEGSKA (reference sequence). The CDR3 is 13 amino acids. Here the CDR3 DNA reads TGCAGTGCTAAAAGACAGGGGAGGGACGAGCAGTACTTC. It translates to CSAKRQGRDEQYF.

CDR3 coding DNA: TGTGCCAGCAGCCCCAGAGGAGACCGTTTGGTTAGGGCAGATACGCAGTATTTT. It is translated as CASSPRGDRLVRADTQYF. The chain carries TRBV11-2 and TRBJ2-3; D remains ambiguous. CDR1 and CDR2 from the germline V gene are SGHAT and FQNNGV. The CDR3 length is 18 residues. Trimming removed 5 bases at V and 4 bases at J, with 25 bases between.

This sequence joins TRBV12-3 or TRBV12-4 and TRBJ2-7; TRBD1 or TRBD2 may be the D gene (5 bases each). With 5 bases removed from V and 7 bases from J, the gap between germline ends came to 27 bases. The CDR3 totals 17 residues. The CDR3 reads CASSPPLGAVSLWEQYF. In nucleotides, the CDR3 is TGTGCCAGCAGTCCGCCCCTCGGGGCCGTTTCTCTCTGGGAGCAGTACTTC.

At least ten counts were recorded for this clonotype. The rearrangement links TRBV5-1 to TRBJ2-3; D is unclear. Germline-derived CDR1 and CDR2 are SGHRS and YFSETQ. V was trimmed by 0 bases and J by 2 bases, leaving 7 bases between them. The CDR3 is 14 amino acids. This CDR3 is CASSLARLTDTQYF. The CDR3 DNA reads TGCGCCAGCAGCTTGGCGAGGCTCACAGATACGCAGTATTTT.

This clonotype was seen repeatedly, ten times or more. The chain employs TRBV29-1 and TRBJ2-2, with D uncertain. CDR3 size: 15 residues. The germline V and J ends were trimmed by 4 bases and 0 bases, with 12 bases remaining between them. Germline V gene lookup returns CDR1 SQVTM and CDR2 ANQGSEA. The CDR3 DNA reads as TGCAGCGTTGGAGGCAGCGCTACGAACACCGGGGAGCTGTTTTTT. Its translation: CSVGGSATNTGELFF.

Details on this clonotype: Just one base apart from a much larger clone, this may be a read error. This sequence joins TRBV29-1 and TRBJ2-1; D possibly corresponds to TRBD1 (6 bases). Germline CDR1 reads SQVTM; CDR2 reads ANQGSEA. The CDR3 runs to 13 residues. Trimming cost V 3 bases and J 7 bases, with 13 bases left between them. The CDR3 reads CSVDRGLRNEQFF. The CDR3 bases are TGCAGCGTTGACAGGGGATTGAGGAATGAGCAGTTCTTC.

Written as DNA, the CDR3 is TGCGCCAGCAGCTTGTCAAGGGGATCGAACACCGGGGAGCTGTTTTTT. Amino acids: CASSLSRGSNTGELFF. The chain has TRBV5-1 and TRBJ2-2, with D tentatively TRBD1 (5 bases). V lost 1 base and J 0 bases, leaving 10 bases between the germline ends. CDR1 is SGHRS and CDR2 is YFSETQ in the germline V gene. There are 16 residues in the CDR3.

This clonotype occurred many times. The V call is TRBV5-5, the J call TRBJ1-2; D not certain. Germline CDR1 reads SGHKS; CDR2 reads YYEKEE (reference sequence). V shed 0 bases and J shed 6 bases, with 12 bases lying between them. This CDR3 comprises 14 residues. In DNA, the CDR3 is TGTGCCAGCAGCTTGGAGGAGGGATTCAATGGCTACACCTTC. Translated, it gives CASSLEEGFNGYTF.

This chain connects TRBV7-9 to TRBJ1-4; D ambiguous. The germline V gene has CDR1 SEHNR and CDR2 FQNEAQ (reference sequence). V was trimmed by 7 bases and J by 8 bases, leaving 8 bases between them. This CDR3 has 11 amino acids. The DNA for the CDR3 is TGTGCCAGCACTCTGGACGAAAAACTGTTTTTT. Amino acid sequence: CASTLDEKLFF.

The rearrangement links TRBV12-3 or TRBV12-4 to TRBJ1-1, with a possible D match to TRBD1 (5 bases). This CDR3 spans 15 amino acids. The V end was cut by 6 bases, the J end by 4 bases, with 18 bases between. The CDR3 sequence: CASSSQIGGITEAFF. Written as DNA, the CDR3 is TGTGCCAGCAGCTCCCAGATCGGGGGGATCACTGAAGCTTTCTTT.

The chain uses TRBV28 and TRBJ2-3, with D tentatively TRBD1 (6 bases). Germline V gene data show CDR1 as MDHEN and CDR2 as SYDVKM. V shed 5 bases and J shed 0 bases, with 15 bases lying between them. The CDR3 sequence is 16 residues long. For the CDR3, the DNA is TGTGCCAGCAGTAACCACAGGGCCCCTAGCACAGATACGCAGTATTTT. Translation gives CASSNHRAPSTDTQYF.

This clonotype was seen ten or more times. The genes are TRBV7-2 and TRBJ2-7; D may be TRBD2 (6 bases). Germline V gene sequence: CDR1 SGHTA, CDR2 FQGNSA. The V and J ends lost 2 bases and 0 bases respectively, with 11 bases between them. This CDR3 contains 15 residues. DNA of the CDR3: TGTGCCAGCAGCTTAAGGCGGGACCACTCCTACGAGCAGTACTTC. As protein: CASSLRRDHSYEQYF. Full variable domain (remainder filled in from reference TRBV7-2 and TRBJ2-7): GAGVSQSPSNKVTEKGKDVELRCDPISGHTALYWYRQSLGQGLEFLIYFQGNSAPDKSGLPSDRFSAERTGGSVSTLTIQRTQQEDSAVYLCASSLRRDHSYEQYFGPGTRLTVT.